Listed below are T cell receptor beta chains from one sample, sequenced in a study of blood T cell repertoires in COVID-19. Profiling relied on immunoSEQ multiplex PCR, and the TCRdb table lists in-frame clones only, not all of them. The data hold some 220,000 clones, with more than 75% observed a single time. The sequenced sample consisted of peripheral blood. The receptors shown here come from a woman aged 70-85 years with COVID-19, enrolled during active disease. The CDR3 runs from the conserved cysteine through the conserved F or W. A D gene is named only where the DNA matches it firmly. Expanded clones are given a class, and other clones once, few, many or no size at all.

TGCGCCAGCAGAGTCAGCGGGGATCAGCCCCAGCATTTT,CASRVSGDQPQHF,TRBV5-1,-,TRBJ1-5,many
TGTGCCAGCAGTTATAGCGGACAAAACTACGAGCAGTACTTC,CASSYSGQNYEQYF,TRBV6-6,-,TRBJ2-7,-
TGTGCCAGCAGCCAAGATAGAAAGACCCAGTACTTC,CASSQDRKTQYF,TRBV3-1/TRBV3-2,-,TRBJ2-5,-
TGCGCCAGCAGCCCGACTTTAAGCGGCGAATCCTACAATGAGCAGTTCTTC,CASSPTLSGESYNEQFF,TRBV5-1,-,TRBJ2-1,-
TGTGCCAGCAGCTCCGACAGTCCAACTAATGAAAAACTGTTTTTT,CASSSDSPTNEKLFF,TRBV7-6,-,TRBJ1-4,-
TGTGCCAGCAGGGGACGGGGGTTAGGCGCAGATACGCAGTATTTT,CASRGRGLGADTQYF,TRBV6-5,-,TRBJ2-3,-
TGTGCCACCGCGACTAGCGGGAGGGCCACAGATACGCAGTATTTT,CATATSGRATDTQYF,TRBV15,TRBD2,TRBJ2-3,once
TGTGCCAGCAGGCCCTTTCCGGGAGGGCCTTCCTACGAGCAGTACTTC,CASRPFPGGPSYEQYF,TRBV27,TRBD2,TRBJ2-7,once
TGTGCCAGCAGCTTGCGCTCGGGGTATAGCAATCAGCCCCAGCATTTT,CASSLRSGYSNQPQHF,TRBV5-6,-,TRBJ1-5,-
TGTGCCAGTAGTATGGCACGGGGGGCGAACACCGGGGAGCTGTTTTTT,CASSMARGANTGELFF,TRBV19,TRBD2,TRBJ2-2,-
TGTGCCAGCAGCAAGTCTCCCCCGGGACAGGGGGGTTCACCCCTCCACTTT,CASSKSPPGQGGSPLHF,TRBV21-1,-,TRBJ1-6,-
TGTGCCAGCAGCGTACAAGATAGAGGCGATGGCTACACCTTC,CASSVQDRGDGYTF,TRBV9,-,TRBJ1-2,once
TGCGCCAGCAGCCTTACTCTAAATCAGCCCCAGCATTTT,CASSLTLNQPQHF,TRBV5-1,-,TRBJ1-5,-
TGTGCCAGCAGTTTTGGGGCTGACATTCAGTACTTC,CASSFGADIQYF,TRBV12-3/TRBV12-4,-,TRBJ2-4,-
TGTGCCAGCTCACAGGGACAGAACACTGAAGCTTTCTTT,CASSQGQNTEAFF,TRBV18,-,TRBJ1-1,-
TGTGCCTGGAGTGTCCAGGACAGTCTAAGCACTGAAGCTTTCTTT,CAWSVQDSLSTEAFF,TRBV30,-,TRBJ1-1,-